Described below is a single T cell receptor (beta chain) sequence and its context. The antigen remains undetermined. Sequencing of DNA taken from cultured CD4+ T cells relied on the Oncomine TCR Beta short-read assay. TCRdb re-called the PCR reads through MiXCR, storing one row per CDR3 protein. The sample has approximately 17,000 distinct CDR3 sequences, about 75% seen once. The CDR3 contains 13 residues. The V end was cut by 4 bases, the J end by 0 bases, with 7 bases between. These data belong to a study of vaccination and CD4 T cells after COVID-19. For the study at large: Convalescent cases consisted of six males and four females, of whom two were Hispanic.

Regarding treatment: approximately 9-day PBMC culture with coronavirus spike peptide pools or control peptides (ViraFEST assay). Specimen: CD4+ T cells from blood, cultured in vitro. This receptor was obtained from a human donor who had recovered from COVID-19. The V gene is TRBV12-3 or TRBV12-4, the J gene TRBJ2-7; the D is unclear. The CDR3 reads CASSSDGSYEQYF. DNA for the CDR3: TGTGCCAGCAGTTCGGACGGCTCCTACGAGCAGTACTTC.